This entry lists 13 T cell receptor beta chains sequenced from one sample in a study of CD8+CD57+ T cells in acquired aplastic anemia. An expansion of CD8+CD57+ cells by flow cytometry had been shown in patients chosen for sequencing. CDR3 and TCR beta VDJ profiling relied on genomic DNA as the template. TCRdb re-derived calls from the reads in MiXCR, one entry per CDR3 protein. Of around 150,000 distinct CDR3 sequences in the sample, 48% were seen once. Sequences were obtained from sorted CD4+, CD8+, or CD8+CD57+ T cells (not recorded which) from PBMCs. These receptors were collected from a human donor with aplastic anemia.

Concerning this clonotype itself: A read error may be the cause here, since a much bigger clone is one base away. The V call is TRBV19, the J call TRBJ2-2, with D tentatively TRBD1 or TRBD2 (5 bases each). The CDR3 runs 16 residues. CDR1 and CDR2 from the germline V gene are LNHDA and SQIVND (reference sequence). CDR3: CASSINGRAGTGELLF. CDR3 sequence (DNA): TGTGCCAGTAGTATAAACGGCAGGGCCGGCACCGGGGAGCTGCTTTTT. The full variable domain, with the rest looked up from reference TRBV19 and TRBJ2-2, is DGGITQSPKYLFRKEGQNVTLSCEQNLNHDAMYWYRQDPGQGLRLIYYSQIVNDFQKGDIAEGYSVSREKKESFPLTVTSAQKNPTAFYLCASSINGRAGTGELLFGEGSRLTVL.

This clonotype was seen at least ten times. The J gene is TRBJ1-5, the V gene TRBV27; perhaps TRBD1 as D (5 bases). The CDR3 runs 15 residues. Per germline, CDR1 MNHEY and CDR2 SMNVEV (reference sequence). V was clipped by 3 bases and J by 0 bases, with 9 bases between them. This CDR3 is CASSLGPNSNQPQHF. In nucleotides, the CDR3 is TGTGCCAGCAGTTTGGGACCTAATAGCAATCAGCCCCAGCATTTT.

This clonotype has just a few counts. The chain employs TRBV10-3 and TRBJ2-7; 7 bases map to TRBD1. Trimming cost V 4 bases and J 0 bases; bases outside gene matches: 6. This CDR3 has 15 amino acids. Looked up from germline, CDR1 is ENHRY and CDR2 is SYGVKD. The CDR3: CAISAGQVSSYEQYF. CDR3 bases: TGTGCCATCAGTGCCGGACAGGTGAGCTCCTACGAGCAGTACTTC.

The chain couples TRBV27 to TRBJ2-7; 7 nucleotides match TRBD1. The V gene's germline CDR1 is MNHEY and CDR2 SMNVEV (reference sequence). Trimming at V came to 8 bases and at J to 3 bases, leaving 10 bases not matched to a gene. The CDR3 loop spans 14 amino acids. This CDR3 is CASATSGQSYEQYF. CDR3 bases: TGTGCCAGCGCAACTTCGGGACAGAGCTACGAGCAGTACTTC.

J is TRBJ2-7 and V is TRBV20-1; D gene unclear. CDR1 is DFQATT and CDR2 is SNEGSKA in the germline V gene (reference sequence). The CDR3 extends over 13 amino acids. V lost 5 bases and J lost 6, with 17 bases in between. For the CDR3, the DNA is TGCAGTGCTGGGTCCGACTCGATAGGCGAGCAGTACTTC. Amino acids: CSAGSDSIGEQYF.

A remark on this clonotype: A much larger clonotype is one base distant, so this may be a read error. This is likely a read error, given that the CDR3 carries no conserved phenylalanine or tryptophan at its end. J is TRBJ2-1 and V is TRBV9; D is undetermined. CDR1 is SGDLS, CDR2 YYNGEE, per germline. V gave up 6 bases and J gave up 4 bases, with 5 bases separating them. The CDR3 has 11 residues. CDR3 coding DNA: TGTGCCAGCACCAGATACAATGAGCAGTTCCTC. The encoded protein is CASTRYNEQFL.

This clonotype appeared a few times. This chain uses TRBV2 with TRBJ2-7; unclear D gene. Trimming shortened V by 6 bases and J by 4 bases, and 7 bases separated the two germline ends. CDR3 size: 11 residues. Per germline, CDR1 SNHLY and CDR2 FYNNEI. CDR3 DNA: TGTGCCAGCAGCTTGAAATACGAGCAGTACTTC. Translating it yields CASSLKYEQYF.

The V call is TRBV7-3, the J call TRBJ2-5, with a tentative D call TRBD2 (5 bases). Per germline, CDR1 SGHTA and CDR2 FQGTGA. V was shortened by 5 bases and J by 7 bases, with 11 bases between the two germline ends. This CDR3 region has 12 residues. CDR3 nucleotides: TGTGCCAGCAGCGAACCCGAGGGGACCCAGTACTTC. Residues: CASSEPEGTQYF.

The CDR3 loop is CAWNSGPYNEQFF. The CDR3 DNA follows: TGTGCCTGGAACTCGGGACCCTACAATGAGCAGTTCTTC. The chain is built from TRBV30 and TRBJ2-1; D could derive from TRBD1 or TRBD2 (5 bases each). Trimming shortened V by 4 bases and J by 2 bases, and 9 bases separated the two germline ends. This CDR3 region has 13 residues. Germline V gene sequence: CDR1 GTSNPN, CDR2 SVGIG (reference sequence). The whole variable domain, remainder taken from reference TRBV30 and TRBJ2-1, is SQTIHQWPATLVQPVGSPLSLECTVEGTSNPNLYWYRQAAGRGLQLLFYSVGIGQISSEVPQNLSASRPQDRQFILSSKKLLLSDSGFYLCAWNSGPYNEQFFGPGTRLTVL.

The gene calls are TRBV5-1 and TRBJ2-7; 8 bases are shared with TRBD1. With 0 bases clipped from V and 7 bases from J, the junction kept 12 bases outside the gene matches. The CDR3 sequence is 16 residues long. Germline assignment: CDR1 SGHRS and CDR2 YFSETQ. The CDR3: CASSLASPGGLGEQYF. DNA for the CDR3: TGCGCCAGCAGCTTGGCATCCCCAGGGGGCCTAGGGGAGCAGTACTTC.

The CDR3 bases are TGCAGTGCTAGATTGTCAGGGAGTGGTACTGAAGCTTTCTTT. Translating gives CSARLSGSGTEAFF. The chain uses TRBV20-1 and TRBJ1-1; weak D call: TRBD1 (5 bases). CDR1 and CDR2 from the germline V gene are DFQATT and SNEGSKA (reference sequence). Trimming took 2 bases from V and 5 from J, leaving 15 bases between them. The CDR3 has 14 residues.

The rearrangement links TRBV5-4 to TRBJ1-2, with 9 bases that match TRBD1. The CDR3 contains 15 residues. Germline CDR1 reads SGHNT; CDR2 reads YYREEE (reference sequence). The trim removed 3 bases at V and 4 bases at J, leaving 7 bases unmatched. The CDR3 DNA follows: TGTGCCAGCAGCTCGGAGGGGACAGGGATCTATGGCTACACCTTC. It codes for CASSSEGTGIYGYTF.

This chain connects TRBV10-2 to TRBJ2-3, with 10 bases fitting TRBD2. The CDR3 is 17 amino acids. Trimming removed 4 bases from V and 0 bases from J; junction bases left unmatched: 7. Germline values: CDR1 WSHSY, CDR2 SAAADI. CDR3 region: CASSGLSGRFSTDTQYF. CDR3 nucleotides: TGCGCCAGCAGTGGGCTTAGCGGGAGGTTCAGCACAGATACGCAGTATTTT.